These 28 T cell receptor beta chains share one sample of origin, sequenced in a study of T cell repertoires in cytomegalovirus infection. TCRdb called the reads again in MiXCR, with one record for every CDR3 protein. The data hold around 330,000 distinct CDR3 sequences, with 15% to 20% observed a single time. The sample consisted of PBMCs. The receptors come from a human donor in good health (CMV status not recorded). Some clones in this sample may be carry-over from other donors' samples.

This clonotype has a handful of counts. This chain joins TRBV20-1 and TRBJ1-2, with D hard to call. Trimming removed 0 bases from V and 7 bases from J, with 9 bases in between. Looked up from germline, CDR1 is DFQATT and CDR2 is SNEGSKA (reference sequence). The CDR3 spans 12 residues. CDR3 loop: CSARDLRVGYTF. CDR3 DNA sequence: TGCAGTGCTAGAGATTTACGGGTTGGCTACACCTTC.

This clonotype was recorded a few times. The rearrangement uses TRBV7-2 and TRBJ1-1; D may be TRBD1 (5 bases). Trimming took off 1 base at V and 10 bases at J, with 25 bases between the two ends. This CDR3 is 17 amino acids long. CDR1 is SGHTA, CDR2 FQGNSA, per germline. This CDR3 reads CASSLGQGRPQNRAAFF. Here the CDR3 DNA reads TGTGCCAGCAGCTTAGGGCAGGGAAGGCCCCAAAATCGAGCAGCTTTCTTT.

The V gene is TRBV4-2, the J gene TRBJ1-2; D uncertain. Trimming pared 2 bases from V and 3 bases from J, leaving 13 bases between. The CDR3 is 15 amino acids. Germline V gives CDR1 LGHNA, CDR2 YNFKEQ. In DNA form, the CDR3 reads TGTGCCAGCAGCCAATGGGCCCAGGATGACTATGGCTACACCTTC. It specifies CASSQWAQDDYGYTF.

The table lists this clonotype with a few counts. The chain couples TRBV20-1 to TRBJ2-5; no firm D call. Deletions cut 0 bases from V and 0 bases from J, with 11 bases between. The CDR3 contains 15 residues. Germline V gene data show CDR1 as DFQATT and CDR2 as SNEGSKA (reference sequence). In DNA, the CDR3 is TGCAGTGCTAGAGATATTGGCCTGAACCAAGAGACCCAGTACTTC. Its translation is CSARDIGLNQETQYF.

CDR3 bases: TGCAGTGCTAGCCGACTAGCGGGGGGCCGAACAAACCCGCATCGCACAGATACGCAGTATTTT. Translated: CSASRLAGGRTNPHRTDTQYF. The chain carries TRBV20-1 and TRBJ2-3; 13 bases align to TRBD2. CDR3 size: 21 residues. Unmatched junction bases numbered 19, after V lost 3 bases and J lost 1 base. Germline CDR1 reads DFQATT; CDR2 reads SNEGSKA (reference sequence).

V usage is TRBV5-1 and J usage is TRBJ2-7, with 11 bases identical to TRBD1. In germline, CDR1 is SGHRS, CDR2 YFSETQ. V shed 0 bases and J 6 bases; nucleotides not matched to a gene: 2. The CDR3 is 14 residues long. CDR3 region: CASSLGTGGGEQYF. The CDR3 coding sequence is TGCGCCAGCAGCTTGGGGACAGGGGGCGGCGAGCAGTACTTC. The complete variable domain, with remaining parts taken from reference TRBV5-1 and TRBJ2-7, reads KAGVTQTPRYLIKTRGQQVTLSCSPISGHRSVSWYQQTPGQGLQFLFEYFSETQRNKGNFPGRFSGRQFSNSRSEMNVSTLELGDSALYLCASSLGTGGGEQYFGPGTRLTVT.

The V gene is TRBV7-9, the J gene TRBJ1-6; unclear D gene. The V end lost 5 bases, the J end lost 9 bases, and 17 bases lay between the germline ends. Germline CDR1 SEHNR, CDR2 FQNEAQ (reference sequence). This CDR3 is 15 amino acids long. In DNA form, the CDR3 reads TGTGCCAGCAGCCTGGACTCCCCGGCGGGTTCACCCCTCCACTTT. It is translated as CASSLDSPAGSPLHF.

A remark on this clonotype: A much larger clone sits a single nucleotide away, making a read error possible. V usage is TRBV24-1 and J usage is TRBJ1-6, with 8 positions matching TRBD1. CDR1 and CDR2 (germline): KGHDR, SFDVKD. This CDR3 spans 23 amino acids. The CDR3 sequence: CATSDGGPQGAGSHRPYNSPLLF. The CDR3 nucleotides read TGTGCCACCAGTGATGGCGGACCGCAGGGGGCTGGATCGCATAGGCCCTATAATTCACCCCTCCTCTTT.

At least ten counts were recorded for this clonotype. The chain links TRBV5-6 to TRBJ2-7, with D perhaps matching TRBD2 (6 bases). The CDR3 has 14 amino acids. V was shortened by 0 bases and J by 2 bases, with 9 bases between the two germline ends. Germline V CDR1 and CDR2: SGHDT, YYEEEE. Here the CDR3 reads CASSLGGVPYEQYF. In DNA form, the CDR3 reads TGTGCCAGCAGCTTGGGGGGGGTCCCCTACGAGCAGTACTTC. Drawing the rest from reference TRBV5-6 and TRBJ2-7, the complete variable domain is DAGVTQSPTHLIKTRGQQVTLRCSPKSGHDTVSWYQQALGQGPQFIFQYYEEEERQRGNFPDRFSGHQFPNYSSELNVNALLLGDSALYLCASSLGGVPYEQYFGPGTRLTVT.

This clonotype was detected a few times. The chain couples TRBV5-1 to TRBJ1-2; no clear D. Germline values: CDR1 SGHRS, CDR2 YFSETQ. V gave up 0 bases and J gave up 4 bases, with 7 bases separating them. The CDR3 is made up of 13 amino acids. The CDR3 is CASSLAEFYGYTF. The CDR3 DNA follows: TGCGCCAGCAGCTTGGCTGAGTTCTATGGCTACACCTTC.

This clonotype was seen a handful of times. CDR3 sequence: CASSVEARGVYNEQFF. The DNA of the CDR3 is TGTGCCAGCAGCGTAGAAGCGCGGGGTGTTTACAATGAGCAGTTCTTC. The chain carries TRBV9 and TRBJ2-1; D might be TRBD2 (6 bases). The ends were cut back, 0 bases at V and 4 bases at J, with 14 bases in the middle. The CDR3 loop spans 16 amino acids. Germline lookup yields CDR1 SGDLS and CDR2 YYNGEE. Full variable domain (outside the CDR3, taken from reference TRBV9 and TRBJ2-1): DSGVTQTPKHLITATGQRVTLRCSPRSGDLSVYWYQQSLDQGLQFLIQYYNGEERAKGNILERFSAQQFPDLHSELNLSSLELGDSALYFCASSVEARGVYNEQFFGPGTRLTVL.

This clonotype was counted many times. V gene TRBV7-2 combines with J gene TRBJ1-2; 7 bases line up with TRBD1. Trimming at V came to 4 bases and at J to 8 bases, leaving 10 bases not matched to a gene. The CDR3 totals 14 residues. CDR1 and CDR2 from the germline V gene are SGHTA and FQGNSA. This CDR3 reads CASSSTGQSEGYTF. The CDR3, as DNA: TGTGCCAGCAGCTCGACGGGACAGTCGGAAGGCTACACCTTC.

This clonotype was counted only a few times. The rearrangement uses TRBV7-9 and TRBJ2-7, with 12 bases matching TRBD1. This CDR3 contains 17 residues. Trimming at V came to 6 bases and at J to 6 bases, leaving 15 bases not matched to a gene. Germline CDR1 and CDR2: SEHNR and FQNEAQ (reference sequence). The CDR3 loop is CASSPGGTGGAVGEQYF. CDR3 nucleotides: TGTGCCAGCAGTCCCGGGGGGACAGGGGGCGCGGTCGGCGAGCAGTACTTC.

This clonotype has a handful of counts. The V and J genes are TRBV2 and TRBJ2-1; 8 bases fit TRBD1. J gave up 2 bases and V 6 bases, and 6 bases lay outside the gene matches. The length of the CDR3 is 15 residues. The germline V gene encodes CDR1 SNHLY and CDR2 FYNNEI. CDR3 sequence: CASRPRDRTYNEQFF. In nucleotides, the CDR3 is TGTGCCAGCAGGCCCCGGGACAGGACCTACAATGAGCAGTTCTTC.

This clonotype was picked up many times. The V gene is TRBV28, the J gene TRBJ2-1, with 10 bases lining up with TRBD1. The CDR3 has 17 residues. Trimming cost V 4 bases and J 7 bases; bases outside gene matches: 13. CDR1 is MDHEN, CDR2 SYDVKM, per germline. In DNA, the CDR3 is TGTGCCAGCAGTTCCTCGGCGACAGGGGGCAAGAAAAATGAGCAGTTCTTC. Protein product: CASSSSATGGKKNEQFF.

At least ten counts were recorded for this clonotype. This chain connects TRBV7-9 to TRBJ1-4, with 9 bases matching TRBD1. Germline CDR1 reads SEHNR; CDR2 reads FQNEAQ (reference sequence). V dropped 5 bases and J dropped 4; count of bases not matched to a gene: 11. The CDR3 is 17 amino acids. CDR3 nucleotides: TGTGCCAGCAGCCCACGGGACAGGGTTCCTAATAATGAAAAACTGTTTTTT. Its translation is CASSPRDRVPNNEKLFF.

In this sample, this clonotype turned up a few times. V usage is TRBV18 and J usage is TRBJ2-2; no clear D gene. Deletions cut 0 bases from V and 4 bases from J, with 3 bases between. The length of the CDR3 is 13 residues. The germline V gene encodes CDR1 KGHSH and CDR2 LQKENI. The CDR3 region is CASSPPSTGELFF. The CDR3 nucleotides read TGTGCCAGCTCACCACCGAGCACCGGGGAGCTGTTTTTT.

V gene TRBV28 combines with J gene TRBJ2-7; no reliable D call. The V end was cut by 3 bases, the J end by 3 bases, with 12 bases between. The germline gives CDR1 MDHEN, CDR2 SYDVKM. This CDR3 is built from 14 residues. The CDR3 loop is CASSFGPNLYEQYF. The CDR3 DNA is TGTGCCAGCAGTTTCGGGCCGAACCTCTACGAGCAGTACTTC.

J is TRBJ2-7 and V is TRBV20-1; 9 bases fit TRBD1. There are 13 residues in the CDR3. The V segment lost 6 bases and the J segment 2 bases; nucleotides outside the gene matches: 5. The germline V gene has CDR1 DFQATT and CDR2 SNEGSKA (reference sequence). The CDR3 region has the DNA TGCAGTGCCCTGGGGACAGGGACCTACGAGCAGTACTTC. Translating it yields CSALGTGTYEQYF.

A few counts support this clonotype. This chain uses TRBV25-1 with TRBJ2-7, with D possibly being TRBD1 (6 bases). The V gene lost 2 bases and the J gene lost 3 bases, with 14 bases spanning the gap. The CDR3 spans 15 residues. Germline loops: CDR1 MGHDK, CDR2 SYGVNS. The CDR3 protein is CASSELGRGNYEQYF. The CDR3 bases are TGTGCCAGCAGTGAACTTGGCAGGGGCAACTACGAGCAGTACTTC.

V is TRBV6-5 and J is TRBJ1-1; TRBD1 might be the D (6 bases). CDR3 size: 14 residues. Germline CDR1 MNHEY, CDR2 SVGAGI. Trimming shortened V by 1 base and J by 7 bases, and 13 bases separated the two germline ends. CDR3 in DNA: TGTGCCAGCAGTTACTTACAGATCAGGGGTGAAGCTTTCTTT. Its translation is CASSYLQIRGEAFF.

At least ten counts were recorded for this clonotype. This chain connects TRBV12-3 or TRBV12-4 to TRBJ2-1; 14 positions match TRBD2. V shed 4 bases, J shed 5 bases, and the junction held 10 bases outside the gene matches. The CDR3 length is 18 residues. Here the CDR3 reads CASSSGLAGGLDHNEQFF. CDR3 nucleotide sequence: TGTGCCAGCAGTTCCGGACTAGCGGGGGGCCTGGATCACAATGAGCAGTTCTTC.

The chain uses TRBV5-4 and TRBJ2-5, with D perhaps TRBD1 (5 bases). CDR1 is SGHNT and CDR2 is YYREEE in the germline V gene (reference sequence). V was trimmed by 0 bases and J by 5 bases, leaving 14 bases between them. This CDR3 spans 15 amino acids. The CDR3: CASSLDLGRAETQYF. The DNA of the CDR3 is TGTGCCAGCAGCTTGGATTTAGGCAGGGCGGAGACCCAGTACTTC.

The table lists this clonotype with a few counts. V and J are TRBV6-8 and TRBJ2-3; 8 positions match TRBD2. This CDR3 has 14 residues. V lost 6 bases, J lost 2 bases, and 4 bases stayed unmatched. Per the germline V gene, CDR1 is MNHGY and CDR2 is SAAAGT. The CDR3 region is CASRTGGLTDTQYF. Here the CDR3 DNA reads TGTGCCAGCAGGACGGGGGGGCTCACAGATACGCAGTATTTT.

This clonotype was seen a single time. V usage is TRBV7-9 and J usage is TRBJ2-3; the D is unclear. The CDR3 sequence is 12 residues long. Germline-derived CDR1 and CDR2 are SEHNR and FQNEAQ (reference sequence). Between the trimmed V and J ends, which lost 4 bases and 6 bases, there was a span of 8 bases. CDR3 sequence (DNA): TGTGCCAGCAGCTCGGTCGAGGATACGCAGTATTTT. As protein: CASSSVEDTQYF. Based on the CDR3 plus reference TRBV7-9 and TRBJ2-3, the full variable domain is DTGVSQNPRHKITKRGQNVTFRCDPISEHNRLYWYRQTLGQGPEFLTYFQNEAQLEKSRLLSDRFSAERPKGSFSTLEIQRTEQGDSAMYLCASSSVEDTQYFGPGTRLTVL.

As concerns this clonotype: The junction and the germline gene differ at one end; a read error may be behind it. V is TRBV4-1 and J is TRBJ1-6; 7 nucleotides agree with TRBD1. This CDR3 has 16 residues. CDR1 is MGHRA, CDR2 YSYEKL, per germline. The CDR3 loop is CASRNSPWQGDSPLHF. The CDR3 DNA is TGTGCTAGCAGAAACTCACCCTGGCAGGGGGATTCACCCCTCCACTTT.

The rearrangement uses TRBV7-3 and TRBJ1-3; maybe TRBD1 (5 bases). V was trimmed by 2 bases and J by 0 bases, leaving 8 bases between them. Germline V lookup: CDR1 SGHTA, CDR2 FQGTGA. This CDR3 spans 15 amino acids. This chain's CDR3 is CASSLGATSGNTIYF. The DNA for the CDR3 is TGTGCCAGCAGCTTAGGGGCGACCTCTGGAAACACCATATATTTT.

DNA of the CDR3: TGTGCCATCGGAGGACACTTCACTTCACCCCTCCACTTT. Protein sequence: CAIGGHFTSPLHF. The rearrangement uses TRBV10-3 and TRBJ1-6; weak D call: TRBD1 (5 bases). The CDR3 runs to 13 residues. Germline V gene lookup returns CDR1 ENHRY and CDR2 SYGVKD. Trimming took off 8 bases at V and 9 bases at J, with 14 bases between the two ends.